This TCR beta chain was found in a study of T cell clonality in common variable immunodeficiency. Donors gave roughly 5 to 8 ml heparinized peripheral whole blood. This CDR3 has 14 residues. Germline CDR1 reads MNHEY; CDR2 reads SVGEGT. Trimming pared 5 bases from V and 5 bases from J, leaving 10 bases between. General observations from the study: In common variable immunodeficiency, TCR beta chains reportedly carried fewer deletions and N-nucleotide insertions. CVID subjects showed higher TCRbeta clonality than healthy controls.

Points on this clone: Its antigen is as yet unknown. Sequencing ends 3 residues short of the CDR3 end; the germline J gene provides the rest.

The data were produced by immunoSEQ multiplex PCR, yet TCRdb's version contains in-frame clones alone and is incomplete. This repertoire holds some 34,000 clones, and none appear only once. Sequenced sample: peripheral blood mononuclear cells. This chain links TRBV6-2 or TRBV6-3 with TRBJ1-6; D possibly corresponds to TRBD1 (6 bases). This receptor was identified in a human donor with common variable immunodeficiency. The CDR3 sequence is CASSTDRHNSPLHF. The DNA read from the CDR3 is TGTGCCAGCAGTACGGACAGACATAATTCACCC.